This entry describes one T cell receptor beta chain. Original data processing: Estimated nucleated cell counts came from reference gene primer amplification. Clones were sequenced by immunoSEQ multiplex PCR, and TCRdb holds only the in-frame ones, with some missing. That table furnishes V, J and clone size, whereas the DNA furnished D and trimming. In the table there are 200,000 to 250,000 clones, 85% of which are singletons. Germline CDR1 is SNHLY and CDR2 is FYNNEI. V lost 8 bases, J lost 2 bases, and 13 bases lay in between. The CDR3 covers 14 residues. The entry originates in a study of blood T cell repertoires in COVID-19. Study overall: Italy, Spain and the United States were the sources of the convalescent and acute COVID-19 samples. PBMCs, B-cell-depleted T cells, or T cells were the source of the cDNA or gDNA that made up the material.

V gene TRBV2 combines with J gene TRBJ1-5, with a tentative D call TRBD1 (6 bases). Sequencing was performed on PBMCs or T cells enriched from blood (not recorded which). This receptor was identified in a man aged 40-50 years who had recovered from COVID-19. The DNA for the CDR3 is TGTGCCAGCGATCCACAGGGCGGCAATCAGCCCCAGCATTTT. It codes for CASDPQGGNQPQHF.